These T cell receptor beta chains were read from a single sample in a study of blood T cell repertoires in COVID-19. Assay used: immunoSEQ multiplex PCR; TCRdb lists only in-frame clones, some missing. The sample includes fewer than 150,000 clones, about four fifths of them seen just once. The material sequenced was peripheral blood. Receptors were obtained from a woman in her forties or fifties with acute or convalescent COVID-19. Both conserved end residues are part of each CDR3. The D gene is left open where the match is weak. The size field is filled for only some rows; it gives once, few, many or a size class.

v_call: TRBV27
clone_size: NA
j_call: TRBJ2-7
d_call: TRBD2
cdr3_nt: TGTGCCAGCAGTCTCTATATGGGGGAGGGGACCTACGAGCAGTACTTC
cdr3_aa: CASSLYMGEGTYEQYF

v_call: TRBV6-5
clone_size: NA
j_call: TRBJ2-3
d_call: NA
cdr3_nt: TGTGCCAGCAGTTACAGGGAGGGGGGCACAGATACGCAGTATTTT
cdr3_aa: CASSYREGGTDTQYF

v_call: TRBV18
clone_size: NA
j_call: TRBJ2-3
d_call: NA
cdr3_nt: TGTGCCAGCTCACCGGGGCAAGGGGGTCGCACAGATACGCAGTATTTT
cdr3_aa: CASSPGQGGRTDTQYF

v_call: TRBV6-6
clone_size: NA
j_call: TRBJ1-6
d_call: TRBD1
cdr3_nt: TGTGCCAGCAGAGTAGGACAGGGGAATAATTCACCCCTCCACTTT
cdr3_aa: CASRVGQGNNSPLHF

v_call: TRBV11-2
clone_size: NA
j_call: TRBJ2-1
d_call: NA
cdr3_nt: TGTGCCAGCAGCTTCCCCGTCGTCTGGCGGGACTCCTACAATGAGCAGTTCTTC
cdr3_aa: CASSFPVVWRDSYNEQFF

v_call: TRBV6-5
clone_size: NA
j_call: TRBJ2-1
d_call: TRBD2
cdr3_nt: TGTGCCAGCAGTTACTCGGGGGGGACCCACTACAATGAGCAGTTCTTC
cdr3_aa: CASSYSGGTHYNEQFF

v_call: TRBV19
clone_size: few
j_call: TRBJ2-7
d_call: NA
cdr3_nt: TGTGCCAGTAGTATTACGCGACAGGGAGGCTACGAGCAGTACTTC
cdr3_aa: CASSITRQGGYEQYF

v_call: TRBV5-4
clone_size: once
j_call: TRBJ2-2
d_call: NA
cdr3_nt: TGTGCCAGCAGCTTGAAGGGTGGGAGTGTAGGGGAGCTGTTTTTT
cdr3_aa: CASSLKGGSVGELFF

v_call: TRBV2
clone_size: NA
j_call: TRBJ2-1
d_call: NA
cdr3_nt: TGTGCCAGCTTAGCGGCAGGAAATTACAATGAGCAGTTCTTC
cdr3_aa: CASLAAGNYNEQFF

v_call: TRBV28
clone_size: NA
j_call: TRBJ1-3
d_call: NA
cdr3_nt: TGTGCCAGCAGTTTAACTCAGGCGGGTGGAAACACCATATATTTT
cdr3_aa: CASSLTQAGGNTIYF

v_call: TRBV29-1
clone_size: NA
j_call: TRBJ2-5
d_call: TRBD1
cdr3_nt: TGCATCGCGACTTTGACAGGGGGCGGCGAGACCCAGTACTTC
cdr3_aa: CIATLTGGGETQYF

v_call: TRBV3-1/TRBV3-2
clone_size: few
j_call: TRBJ2-7
d_call: TRBD1
cdr3_nt: TGTGCCAGCAGCCGTTCGGGACAGGGGGCCTACGAGCAGTACTTC
cdr3_aa: CASSRSGQGAYEQYF

v_call: TRBV30
clone_size: NA
j_call: TRBJ1-2
d_call: NA
cdr3_nt: TGTGCCTGGAGTGTATGGGCAGGCGCTAACTATGGCTACACCTTC
cdr3_aa: CAWSVWAGANYGYTF

v_call: TRBV7-2
clone_size: NA
j_call: TRBJ1-4
d_call: NA
cdr3_nt: TGTGCCAGCAGCCCCCAGGGTGAAAAACTGTTTTTT
cdr3_aa: CASSPQGEKLFF

v_call: TRBV14
clone_size: NA
j_call: TRBJ2-7
d_call: TRBD2
cdr3_nt: TGTGCCAGCAGCCACCTTAGCGGGGGCCGTTACGAGCAGTACTTC
cdr3_aa: CASSHLSGGRYEQYF

v_call: TRBV5-4
clone_size: NA
j_call: TRBJ2-1
d_call: TRBD2
cdr3_nt: TGTGCCAGCAGCACGGGACTAGCGGGGACTGAGCAGTTCTTC
cdr3_aa: CASSTGLAGTEQFF

v_call: TRBV2
clone_size: NA
j_call: TRBJ1-5
d_call: TRBD1
cdr3_nt: TGTGCCAGCACCGGGACAGACGATAGCAATCAGCCCCAGCATTTT
cdr3_aa: CASTGTDDSNQPQHF

v_call: TRBV5-6
clone_size: NA
j_call: TRBJ1-5
d_call: NA
cdr3_nt: TGTGCCAGTCAAGCTTGGACACTAAATCAGCCCCAGCATTTT
cdr3_aa: CASQAWTLNQPQHF

v_call: TRBV3-1/TRBV3-2
clone_size: NA
j_call: TRBJ2-3
d_call: TRBD2
cdr3_nt: TGTGCCAGCAGCCAGGGCTACGATGGACTAGCGGGGGGTCTTAGTAATACGCAGTATTTT
cdr3_aa: CASSQGYDGLAGGLSNTQYF

v_call: TRBV11-2
clone_size: NA
j_call: TRBJ2-7
d_call: TRBD2
cdr3_nt: TGTGCCAGCAGCCCAGGTCGAGGGACTAGCGGTACAAAAGATGACGAGCAGTACTTC
cdr3_aa: CASSPGRGTSGTKDDEQYF

v_call: TRBV19
clone_size: NA
j_call: TRBJ1-4
d_call: NA
cdr3_nt: TGTGCCAGTACCCCAGGAGTTCCAGGGGATGAAAAACTGTTTTTT
cdr3_aa: CASTPGVPGDEKLFF

v_call: TRBV5-1
clone_size: NA
j_call: TRBJ1-4
d_call: NA
cdr3_nt: TGCGCCAGCAGCTTGGAAGGGGAATCACCAGGAGTGGAAAAACTGTTTTTT
cdr3_aa: CASSLEGESPGVEKLFF

v_call: TRBV19
clone_size: NA
j_call: TRBJ2-7
d_call: NA
cdr3_nt: TGTGCCAGTAGTATGAGCGCGGAGGGTTCCTACGAGCAGTACTTC
cdr3_aa: CASSMSAEGSYEQYF

v_call: TRBV4-2
clone_size: NA
j_call: TRBJ1-2
d_call: TRBD1
cdr3_nt: TGTGCCAGCAGCCAAGCGTTGACAGGGGGTTTCTATGGCTACACCTTC
cdr3_aa: CASSQALTGGFYGYTF

v_call: TRBV3-1/TRBV3-2
clone_size: few
j_call: TRBJ1-1
d_call: NA
cdr3_nt: TGTGCCAGCAGCCAAGGGTACAGCAACACTGAAGCTTTCTTT
cdr3_aa: CASSQGYSNTEAFF

v_call: TRBV9
clone_size: NA
j_call: TRBJ2-1
d_call: NA
cdr3_nt: TGTGCCAGCAGCGTAGACTCTCGGGCTAGCGTATCCTACAATGAGCAGTTCTTC
cdr3_aa: CASSVDSRASVSYNEQFF

v_call: TRBV6-1
clone_size: NA
j_call: TRBJ1-6
d_call: NA
cdr3_nt: TGTGCCAGCAGTGTGGACACAGGGTCTATCTATAATTCACCCCTCCACTTT
cdr3_aa: CASSVDTGSIYNSPLHF

v_call: TRBV19
clone_size: NA
j_call: TRBJ2-7
d_call: TRBD1
cdr3_nt: TGTGCCAGTAGGTCGACAGGGGCTGGGTCCGAGCAGTACTTC
cdr3_aa: CASRSTGAGSEQYF

v_call: TRBV5-1
clone_size: NA
j_call: TRBJ1-2
d_call: TRBD1
cdr3_nt: TGCGCCAGCAGCGTCGACAGGGGAGACAGTGGCTACACCTTC
cdr3_aa: CASSVDRGDSGYTF

v_call: TRBV25-1
clone_size: NA
j_call: TRBJ2-3
d_call: TRBD1
cdr3_nt: TGTGCCAGCAGTGAAACAGGGGTGCAAGATACGCAGTATTTT
cdr3_aa: CASSETGVQDTQYF

v_call: TRBV5-1
clone_size: NA
j_call: TRBJ2-3
d_call: TRBD1
cdr3_nt: TGCGCCAGCAGCTTGGCCACAGGGGGCTTCACAGATACGCAGTATTTT
cdr3_aa: CASSLATGGFTDTQYF

v_call: TRBV2
clone_size: NA
j_call: TRBJ2-1
d_call: TRBD1
cdr3_nt: TGTGCCAGCAGTACCAAGGGACAGGGCTACAATGAGCAGTTCTTC
cdr3_aa: CASSTKGQGYNEQFF

v_call: TRBV27
clone_size: NA
j_call: TRBJ1-5
d_call: NA
cdr3_nt: TGTGCCAGCAGTTTTAATCCCGTAGGGGCCAAGGGTCAGCCCCAGCATTTT
cdr3_aa: CASSFNPVGAKGQPQHF

v_call: TRBV16
clone_size: NA
j_call: TRBJ2-5
d_call: NA
cdr3_nt: TGTGCCAGCAGCCAATTTCGGACCGAGCAGGGGACCCAGTACTTC
cdr3_aa: CASSQFRTEQGTQYF

v_call: TRBV30
clone_size: NA
j_call: TRBJ1-1
d_call: NA
cdr3_nt: TGTGCCTGGAGTAGCCCATCCTCTAACACTGAAGCTTTCTTT
cdr3_aa: CAWSSPSSNTEAFF

v_call: TRBV4-1
clone_size: NA
j_call: TRBJ1-4
d_call: TRBD1
cdr3_nt: TGCGCCAGCAGCCAAGATACCGGGACAGGGAGAGAAAAACTGTTTTTT
cdr3_aa: CASSQDTGTGREKLFF

v_call: TRBV24-1
clone_size: few
j_call: TRBJ1-5
d_call: NA
cdr3_nt: TGTGCCACCAGTGATCCCCAAGGAGGAGATCAGCCCCAGCATTTT
cdr3_aa: CATSDPQGGDQPQHF

v_call: TRBV6-5
clone_size: NA
j_call: TRBJ2-7
d_call: NA
cdr3_nt: TGTGCCAGCAGTTACTCAGCAGGGAGGACCTACGAGCAGTACTTC
cdr3_aa: CASSYSAGRTYEQYF